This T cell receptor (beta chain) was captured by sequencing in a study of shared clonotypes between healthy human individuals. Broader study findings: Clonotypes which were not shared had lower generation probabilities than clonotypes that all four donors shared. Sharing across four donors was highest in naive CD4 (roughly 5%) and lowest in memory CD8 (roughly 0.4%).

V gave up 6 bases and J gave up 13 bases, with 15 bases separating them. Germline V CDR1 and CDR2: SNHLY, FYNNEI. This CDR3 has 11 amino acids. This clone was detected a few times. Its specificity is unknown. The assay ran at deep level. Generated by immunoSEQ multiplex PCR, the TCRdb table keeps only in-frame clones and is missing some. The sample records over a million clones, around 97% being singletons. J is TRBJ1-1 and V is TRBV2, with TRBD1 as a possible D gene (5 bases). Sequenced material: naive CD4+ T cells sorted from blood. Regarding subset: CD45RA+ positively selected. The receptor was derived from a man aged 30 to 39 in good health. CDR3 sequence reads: CASRLAQEGFF. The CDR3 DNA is TGTGCCAGCAGGCTGGCACAGGAGGGTTTCTTT.